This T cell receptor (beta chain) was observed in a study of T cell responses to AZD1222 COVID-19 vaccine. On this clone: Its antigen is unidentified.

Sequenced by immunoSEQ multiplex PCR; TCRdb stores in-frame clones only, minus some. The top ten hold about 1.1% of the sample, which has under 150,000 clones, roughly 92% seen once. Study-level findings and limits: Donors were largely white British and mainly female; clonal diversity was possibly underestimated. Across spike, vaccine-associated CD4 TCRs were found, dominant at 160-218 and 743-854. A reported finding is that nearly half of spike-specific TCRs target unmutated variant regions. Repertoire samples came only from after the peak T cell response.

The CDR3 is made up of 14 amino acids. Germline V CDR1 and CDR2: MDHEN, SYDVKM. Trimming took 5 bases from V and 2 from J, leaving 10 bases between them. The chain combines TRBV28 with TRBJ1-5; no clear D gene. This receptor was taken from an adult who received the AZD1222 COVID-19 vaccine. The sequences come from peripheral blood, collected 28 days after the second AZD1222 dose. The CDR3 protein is CASSSRPGNQPQHF. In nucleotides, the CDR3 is TGTGCCAGCAGTAGCCGCCCTGGCAATCAGCCCCAGCATTTT.